This TCR beta chain derives from a study of CD8 T cells in ankylosing spondylitis. TCRdb redid the calling of the 5' RACE reads with MiXCR, one entry per CDR3 protein. The sample gives almost 250,000 distinct CDR3 sequences, around 32% of which show up once; about 4.2% is in the top ten. The length of the CDR3 is 12 residues. Germline lookup yields CDR1 DFQATT and CDR2 SNEGSKA (reference sequence). V lost 7 bases, J lost 3 bases, and 2 bases stayed unmatched. The clonotype comes from a male donor with ankylosing spondylitis or in good health (not recorded which). The genes are TRBV20-1 and TRBJ2-7; 11 bases map to TRBD2. Material: blood, either unsorted or a sorted T cell fraction (not recorded which). The CDR3 sequence is CSGSGGDYEQYF. The DNA of the CDR3 is TGCAGTGGTAGCGGGGGGGACTACGAGCAGTACTTC.